The rows below give T cell receptor beta chains drawn from one sample of a study of sequential checkpoint blockade in melanoma. Repertoires were generated with immunoSEQ multiplex PCR, while TCRdb's copy carries only in-frame clones and drops some. The sample includes about 2,500 clones, under 15% seen only once; the top ten take about 16%. Specimen: tumor tissue (inferred from file names), collected from a patient given nivolumab and ipilimumab in sequence. The source of these receptors is a human donor with melanoma. CDR3s include the opening cysteine and the closing phenylalanine or tryptophan. D genes are given only for firm matches. A row's size may be missing; if present it is once, few, many or a size class.

v_gene	j_gene	d_gene	abundance	CDR3aa	CDR3nt
TRBV5-1	TRBJ2-1	TRBD2	NA	CASSLTSPLVNEQFF	TGCGCCAGCAGCCTGACTAGCCCCCTAGTCAATGAGCAGTTCTTC
TRBV11-3	TRBJ1-5	NA	few	CASSPQSRVTRQPQHF	TGTGCCAGCAGCCCGCAATCCCGGGTGACCAGACAGCCCCAGCATTTT
TRBV11-3	TRBJ2-5	NA	medium-sized	CASSLGLGWQETQYF	TGTGCCAGCAGCTTAGGATTGGGTTGGCAAGAGACCCAGTACTTC
TRBV9	TRBJ2-3	NA	few	CASSVMRQTSTDTQYF	TGTGCCAGCAGCGTAATGCGACAGACTAGCACAGATACGCAGTATTTT
TRBV9	TRBJ2-5	NA	medium-sized	CASSVDSGRGETQYF	TGTGCCAGCAGCGTAGATTCGGGTAGGGGAGAGACCCAGTACTTC
TRBV29-1	TRBJ2-4	TRBD2	NA	CSATGTTNIQYF	TGCAGCGCCACCGGGACTACAAACATTCAGTACTTC
TRBV6-8	TRBJ2-7	TRBD1	few	CASSYDGQATYEQYF	TGTGCCAGCAGTTACGACGGACAGGCCACCTACGAGCAGTACTTC
TRBV11-3	TRBJ2-5	NA	many	CASSTRRGSETQYF	TGTGCCAGCAGCACAAGGCGAGGGAGCGAGACCCAGTACTTC
TRBV11-3	TRBJ2-5	TRBD1	many	CASSFGGTGGQETQYF	TGTGCCAGCAGCTTTGGGGGGACAGGGGGTCAAGAGACCCAGTACTTC
TRBV29-1	TRBJ1-2	NA	NA	CSVLKNSGSYTF	TGCAGCGTCCTCAAAAATTCGGGATCCTACACCTTC
TRBV6-8	TRBJ2-1	NA	NA	CASSYGSNYNEQFF	TGTGCCAGCAGTTACGGCAGTAACTACAATGAGCAGTTCTTC
TRBV11-3	TRBJ1-6	NA	many	CASSLRLPGGNSPLHF	TGTGCCAGCAGCTTACGATTACCGGGGGGGAATTCACCCCTCCACTTT
TRBV11-3	TRBJ2-2	NA	medium-sized	CASSQRLQGTGELFF	TGTGCCAGCAGCCAGCGACTGCAGGGTACCGGGGAGCTGTTTTTT
TRBV11-3	TRBJ1-1	NA	medium-sized	CASSLGGHNTEAFF	TGTGCCAGCAGCTTGGGGGGACACAACACTGAAGCTTTCTTT
TRBV7-6	TRBJ2-7	NA	many	CASSVSPGTATYEQYF	TGTGCCAGCAGCGTCTCCCCAGGGACGGCCACCTACGAGCAGTACTTC